The 16 T cell receptor beta chains below all came from one sample that was sequenced in a study of T-cell memory formation after mild COVID-19. TCRdb called the 5' RACE reads again in MiXCR, with one record for every CDR3 protein. The sample lists approximately 430,000 distinct CDR3 sequences, less than 25% occurring once. Sequencing was performed on PBMCs or a T cell subset sorted from them (not recorded which). These receptors all come from an adult woman who had mild COVID-19 (a few samples of this study predate the infection). Cell type and time point are not known.

This clonotype has only a few counts. The CDR3 DNA reads TGTGCCAGCAGCTTAGCGCTTGGGCGGGAGAGAGATTGGGATACGCAGTATTTT. It codes for CASSLALGRERDWDTQYF. This chain uses TRBV7-2 with TRBJ2-3, with 7 bases aligning to TRBD2. Trimming at V came to 0 bases and at J to 6 bases, leaving 15 bases not matched to a gene. The length of the CDR3 is 18 residues. CDR1 and CDR2 from the germline V gene are SGHTA and FQGNSA. Looking up the rest from reference TRBV7-2 and TRBJ2-3 gives the full variable domain: GAGVSQSPSNKVTEKGKDVELRCDPISGHTALYWYRQSLGQGLEFLIYFQGNSAPDKSGLPSDRFSAERTGGSVSTLTIQRTQQEDSAVYLCASSLALGRERDWDTQYFGPGTRLTVL.

This chain joins TRBV24-1 and TRBJ1-2, with D perhaps matching TRBD1 (5 bases). Germline V gene lookup returns CDR1 KGHDR and CDR2 SFDVKD. Trimming shortened V by 0 bases and J by 8 bases, and 18 bases separated the two germline ends. The CDR3 contains 16 residues. The CDR3, as DNA: TGTGCCACCAGTGATTTGGCCGGGACGGGGCCGTGGGGCTACACCTTC. It encodes CATSDLAGTGPWGYTF.

This clonotype has a handful of counts. The V and J genes are TRBV20-1 and TRBJ2-2; the D is unclear. The CDR3 contains 13 residues. Germline V gene sequence: CDR1 DFQATT, CDR2 SNEGSKA (reference sequence). The V gene lost 5 bases and the J gene lost 2 bases, with 9 bases spanning the gap. CDR3 sequence: CSAHGLNTGELFF. As DNA, the CDR3 is TGCAGTGCTCACGGGCTTAACACCGGGGAGCTGTTTTTT.

The V call is TRBV5-1, the J call TRBJ1-2; D gene uncertain. The V gene's germline CDR1 is SGHRS and CDR2 YFSETQ. Trimming cost V 5 bases and J 5 bases, with 10 bases left between them. The CDR3 extends over 12 amino acids. The chain's CDR3 is CASSSSGYGYTF. The DNA of the CDR3 is TGCGCCAGCAGTTCATCAGGATATGGCTACACCTTC.

The chain is built from TRBV12-3 or TRBV12-4 and TRBJ1-1; D might be TRBD1 (5 bases). Between the trimmed V and J ends, which lost 4 bases and 4 bases, there was a span of 22 bases. The CDR3 runs 17 residues. The CDR3 loop reads CASSWGAWEGWSTEAFF. CDR3 nucleotide sequence: TGTGCCAGCAGTTGGGGTGCGTGGGAGGGGTGGAGCACTGAAGCTTTCTTT.

The V call is TRBV7-6, the J call TRBJ2-3; D remains ambiguous. The germline V and J ends were trimmed by 5 bases and 0 bases, with 21 bases remaining between them. Germline V gives CDR1 SGHVS, CDR2 FNYEAQ. CDR3 size: 18 residues. The CDR3 sequence is CASSRTVATPDSTDTQYF. CDR3 DNA sequence: TGTGCCAGCAGCCGAACCGTGGCCACTCCGGATAGCACAGATACGCAGTATTTT.

V and J are TRBV5-6 and TRBJ1-2; 9 nucleotides line up with TRBD1. CDR1 SGHDT and CDR2 YYEEEE come from the germline V gene. V shed 5 bases and J 5 bases; nucleotides not matched to a gene: 10. This CDR3 region has 15 residues. CDR3 protein: CASRSGAGQGYGYTF. DNA of the CDR3: TGTGCCAGCAGATCGGGTGCTGGACAGGGGTATGGCTACACCTTC.

This clonotype has more than one count but fewer than ten. The V and J genes are TRBV20-1 and TRBJ2-7, with TRBD1 matching 7 bases. The CDR3 consists of 15 residues. Germline trimming cut 3 bases from V and 3 bases from J; bases unmatched to any gene: 11. Germline V gives CDR1 DFQATT, CDR2 SNEGSKA (reference sequence). The CDR3 DNA follows: TGCAGTGCTAGGCCCCCTCGCCAGGGGGACTACGAGCAGTACTTC. Its protein is CSARPPRQGDYEQYF.

This clonotype was counted only a few times. The chain recombines TRBV29-1 with TRBJ2-7; 10 bases map to TRBD2. The CDR3 extends over 15 amino acids. CDR1 SQVTM and CDR2 ANQGSEA come from the germline V gene. Germline trimming cut 4 bases from V and 4 bases from J; bases unmatched to any gene: 10. The CDR3 DNA is TGCAGCGTTGTGGAGAGCGGGAGGGTCCTTTACGAGCAGTACTTC. This encodes CSVVESGRVLYEQYF.

The chain employs TRBV7-6 and TRBJ2-1, with a weak D call TRBD1 (6 bases). The germline CDR1 and CDR2 sequences are SGHVS and FNYEAQ. This CDR3 contains 15 residues. Trimming pared 5 bases from V and 0 bases from J, leaving 11 bases between. CDR3 nucleotides: TGTGCCAGCAGCCCGAGGGGGAACTCCTACAATGAGCAGTTCTTC. As protein: CASSPRGNSYNEQFF.

This clonotype was recorded a few times. J is TRBJ2-3 and V is TRBV11-2; D uncertain. V lost 5 bases to trimming and J lost 1 base, with 13 bases between them. The CDR3 consists of 15 residues. CDR1 is SGHAT and CDR2 is FQNNGV in the germline V gene. CDR3 sequence (DNA): TGTGCCAGCAGCCCACCGGGCTATGGCACAGATACGCAGTATTTT. This translates into CASSPPGYGTDTQYF.

This clonotype was seen more than once but under ten times. The rearrangement links TRBV7-9 to TRBJ2-2; D possibly corresponds to TRBD2 (6 bases). The germline CDR1 and CDR2 sequences are SEHNR and FQNEAQ (reference sequence). The CDR3 is made up of 16 amino acids. Trimming pared 0 bases from V and 6 bases from J, leaving 14 bases between. The CDR3 region has the DNA TGTGCCAGCAGCTTAGCCCCTTCCGGGAGCGCCGGGGAGCTGTTTTTT. This codes for CASSLAPSGSAGELFF.

The gene calls are TRBV15 and TRBJ1-1; maybe TRBD1 (5 bases). Germline V gives CDR1 LNHNV, CDR2 YYDKDF (reference sequence). This CDR3 contains 13 residues. V was trimmed by 5 bases and J by 4 bases, leaving 11 bases between them. The CDR3 spells CATSSGKFTEAFF. In DNA form, the CDR3 reads TGTGCCACCAGCTCAGGGAAGTTCACTGAAGCTTTCTTT.

This chain joins TRBV12-3 or TRBV12-4 and TRBJ2-7; no clear D gene. V lost 3 bases, J lost 0 bases, and 12 bases lay in between. This CDR3 contains 15 residues. DNA for the CDR3: TGTGCCAGCAGTTTCGCCACCACCCTCTCCTACGAGCAGTACTTC. Translated: CASSFATTLSYEQYF.

In this sample, this clonotype turned up a few times. This sequence joins TRBV6-5 and TRBJ2-5; 8 nucleotides match TRBD2. The germline gives CDR1 MNHEY, CDR2 SVGAGI. V trimming: 3 bases; J trimming: 4 bases; junction bases outside the gene matches: 16. CDR3 size: 18 residues. CDR3 nucleotide sequence: TGTGCCAGCAGTTATTTTAGGGAGGCAGCGGGAGTATCAGAGACCCAGTACTTC. Protein: CASSYFREAAGVSETQYF.

The chain joins TRBV29-1 to TRBJ2-7; D unclear. The CDR3 contains 12 residues. V lost 4 bases and J 2 bases, leaving 9 bases between the germline ends. Germline CDR1 and CDR2: SQVTM and ANQGSEA. The CDR3, as DNA: TGCAGCGTTGGAGACACCGCCTACGAGCAGTACTTC. This codes for CSVGDTAYEQYF.